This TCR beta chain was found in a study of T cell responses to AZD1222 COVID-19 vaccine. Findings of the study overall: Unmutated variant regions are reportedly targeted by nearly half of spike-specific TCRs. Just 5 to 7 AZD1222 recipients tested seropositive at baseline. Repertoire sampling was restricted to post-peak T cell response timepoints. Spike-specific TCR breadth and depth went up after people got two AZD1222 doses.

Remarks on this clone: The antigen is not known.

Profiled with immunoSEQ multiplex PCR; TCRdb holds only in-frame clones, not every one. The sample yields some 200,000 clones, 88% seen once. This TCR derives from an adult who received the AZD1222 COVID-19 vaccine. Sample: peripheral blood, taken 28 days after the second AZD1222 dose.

Here the CDR3 reads CASRESGSSYNEQFF. The CDR3 DNA is TGCGCCAGCAGGGAGAGCGGGAGCTCCTACAATGAGCAGTTCTTC. The chain uses TRBV5-1 and TRBJ2-1, with TRBD2 identical over 8 bases. The ends lost 5 bases at V and 0 bases at J; junction bases unmatched: 4. Germline values: CDR1 SGHRS, CDR2 YFSETQ. The length of the CDR3 is 15 residues.